This is a list of T cell receptor beta chains from one sample in a study of graft-versus-host responses after intestinal transplantation. The table came from immunoSEQ multiplex PCR; TCRdb's copy has only in-frame clones and leaves some out. The data contain 55,000 to 70,000 clones, around 90% of them seen just once; the ten biggest clones take up approximately 2.7%. The sequenced sample was PBMCs, obtained roughly 120 days after intestinal transplantation. These receptors were taken from a human patient who received an intestinal transplant, so some T cells may come from the graft donor. Each CDR3 is given with its conserved first and last residue. A D gene is named only where the DNA matches it firmly. Size tells how often a clone was seen (once, few, many) or the class of an expanded clone, and some rows leave it out.

TRBJ1-2 . . TRBV28 TGTGCCAGCAGTTTATCAATACGGAGCCAGTTCCAGGGGAATGGCTACACCTTC CASSLSIRSQFQGNGYTF
TRBJ2-6 . . TRBV6-5 TGTGCCAGCAGGCCACCCTCTGGGGCCAACGTCCTGACTTTC CASRPPSGANVLTF
TRBJ1-2 . . TRBV4-1 TGCGCCAGCAGGCCGATTTGGGGTTCAGCGCGAGGCTACACCTTC CASRPIWGSARGYTF
TRBJ2-5 . . TRBV6-1 TGTGCCAGCAGTGAAAGGTGGGGCGGAGAGACCCAGTACTTC CASSERWGGETQYF
TRBJ2-7 . TRBD2 TRBV11-2 TGTGCCAGCAGCGACGGTAGCGGGGGCCTCTTCTCCTACGAGCAGTACTTC CASSDGSGGLFSYEQYF
TRBJ1-6 . . TRBV9 TGTGCCAGCAGCGTAGAGGAGGGGTCACCCCTCCACTTT CASSVEEGSPLHF
TRBJ1-5 . . TRBV5-6 TGTGCCAGCAGCCCCTCTTCTCGGGCCCAGCCCCAGCATTTT CASSPSSRAQPQHF
TRBJ2-7 . TRBD2 TRBV4-2 TGTGCCAGCAGCCAAGCGGGAGGCAACTCCTACGAGCAGTACTTC CASSQAGGNSYEQYF
TRBJ2-7 . . TRBV6-5 TGTGCCAGCCTCGCCGACGTCGCCTACGAGCAGTACTTC CASLADVAYEQYF
TRBJ1-2 . TRBD1 TRBV5-6 TGTGCCAGCAGCCCTGGGACAGAGCTCTATGGCTACACCTTC CASSPGTELYGYTF
TRBJ2-1 few TRBD2 TRBV11-3 TGTGCCAGCAGCTCGACGGGGGGAGGGAATGAGCAGTTCTTC CASSSTGGGNEQFF
TRBJ2-6 . . TRBV7-2 TGTGCCAGCAGCTCGCAGCCCCCTGGGGCCAACGTCCTGACTTTC CASSSQPPGANVLTF
TRBJ2-5 . TRBD2 TRBV5-1 TGCGCCAGCAGCACGCCACTAGCGGAAGAGACCCAGTACTTC CASSTPLAEETQYF
TRBJ2-7 . . TRBV30 TGTGCCTGGAGTTTTCCCTCGTGGGGCAGGGACGACGAGCAGTACTTC CAWSFPSWGRDDEQYF
TRBJ2-1 . . TRBV5-6 TGTGCCAGCAGCTTGGACGGATCCTACAATGAGCAGTTCTTC CASSLDGSYNEQFF
TRBJ2-1 . . TRBV11-3 TGTGCCAGCAGCCTAGAGGGGAGTGCTCCGGAGCAGTTCTTC CASSLEGSAPEQFF
TRBJ1-1 . . TRBV7-9 TGTGCCAGCAGCTTAGTAGGCCCTGAAGCTTTCTTT CASSLVGPEAFF
TRBJ2-1 . . TRBV20-1 TGCAGTGCTAGAGAACGGGCTGAGCAGTTCTTC CSARERAEQFF
TRBJ2-2 . . TRBV28 TGTGCCAGCGTAGCGAACACCGGGGAGCTGTTTTTT CASVANTGELFF
TRBJ1-1 once . TRBV4-1 TGCGCCAGCAGCGGCAGGGGGAACACTGAAGCTTTCTTT CASSGRGNTEAFF
TRBJ1-4 . . TRBV5-4 TGTGCCAGCAGCCAACAGGGCGGACAATTGGAAAAACTGTTTTTT CASSQQGGQLEKLFF
TRBJ1-1 . . TRBV5-1 TGCGCCAGCAGCTTGTCGGGGGACGGCACTGAAGCTTTCTTT CASSLSGDGTEAFF
TRBJ2-1 . . TRBV6-7 TGTGCCAGCACCGAACATGCCCTGTGGGATGAGCAGTTCTTC CASTEHALWDEQFF
TRBJ2-1 . . TRBV29-1 TGCAGCGTTGAAGAAGGGGTAGGGGGGGCCGATGAGCAGTTCTTC CSVEEGVGGADEQFF
TRBJ2-7 . . TRBV7-8 TGTGCCAGCAGCCCCAAGTACGAGCAGTACTTC CASSPKYEQYF
TRBJ1-5 few . TRBV28 TGTGCCAGCAGTGGACCGAGGGGGGGGAGCAATCAGCCCCAGCATTTT CASSGPRGGSNQPQHF
TRBJ2-7 . TRBD2 TRBV11-2 TGTGCCAGCAGCTCCAGGGGACTAGCGGGGGGGCTCGCCTACGAGCAGTACTTC CASSSRGLAGGLAYEQYF
TRBJ2-1 . . TRBV10-3 TGTGCCATCAGTGACCCGCGGTATGACAATGAGCAGTTCTTC CAISDPRYDNEQFF
TRBJ2-3 . TRBD1 TRBV18 TGTGCCAGCTCACCACTCAATGGACAGGGGGACACAGATACGCAGTATTTT CASSPLNGQGDTDTQYF
TRBJ1-1 once . TRBV4-1 TGCGCCAGCAGCCTACGGGGGCTGAACACTGAAGCTTTCTTT CASSLRGLNTEAFF
TRBJ2-7 . TRBD2 TRBV11-2 TGTGCCAGCAGCTTAGGAGTCGGGGGGTGGGGCTCCTACGAGCAGTACTTC CASSLGVGGWGSYEQYF
TRBJ2-1 . TRBD2 TRBV6-5 TGTGCCAGCAGTTACTCGACCAGCGGGGTCCTCAATGAGCAGTTCTTC CASSYSTSGVLNEQFF
TRBJ2-7 . TRBD1 TRBV27 TGTGCCAGCAGTTTAGTTGGGACAGGGTCCTACGAGCAGTACTTC CASSLVGTGSYEQYF
TRBJ1-1 once TRBD1 TRBV4-1 TGCGCCAGCCTTCAATCCGGGACAGTGAACACTGAAGCTTTCTTT CASLQSGTVNTEAFF
TRBJ2-6 . TRBD1 TRBV19 TGTGCCAGCCTCGACAGGGCTGGGGCCAACGTCCTGACTTTC CASLDRAGANVLTF
TRBJ2-7 . . TRBV15 TGTGCCACCAGCAGAGTAAAGGGGGGATCCTACGAGCAGTACTTC CATSRVKGGSYEQYF
TRBJ1-2 . . TRBV15 TGTGCCACCAGCAGAGATGAGGGGCTTCCAGTTAACTATGGCTACACCTTC CATSRDEGLPVNYGYTF
TRBJ2-2 . TRBD1 TRBV28 TGTGCCAGCAGAACAGAGCTAGGACAGGGGTGGGTCGGGGAGCTGTTTTTT CASRTELGQGWVGELFF
TRBJ2-2 . . TRBV28 TGTGCCAGCAGCCGTGGGACGGACACCGGGGAGCTGTTTTTT CASSRGTDTGELFF
TRBJ2-7 . . TRBV7-2 TGTGCCAGCAGCTTGGCCGGGACTGAGGCCTACGAGCAGTACTTC CASSLAGTEAYEQYF
TRBJ2-7 . . TRBV5-1 TGCGCCAGCAGCTTGGAACAACTATCCTACGAGCAGTACTTC CASSLEQLSYEQYF
TRBJ2-7 . TRBD2 TRBV5-1 TGCGCCAGCAGCGGAGGACTAGCGGGAGATCCCCCCTACGAGCAGTACTTC CASSGGLAGDPPYEQYF
TRBJ2-7 . TRBD1 TRBV5-8 TGTGCCAGCAGCCACACAGGGGGCGAGCAGTACTTC CASSHTGGEQYF
TRBJ2-2 medium-sized . TRBV10-2 TGCGCCAGCAGTGAGAGAGACACCGGGGAGCTGTTTTTT CASSERDTGELFF